Each of the 18 T cell receptor beta chains below was sequenced from the same sample in a study of regulatory and conventional T cells in RAG deficiency (dated by TCRdb to about 2017). Library prep was done by the immunoSEQ multiplex PCR assay. TCRdb limited this immuneACCESS table to in-frame rearrangements with V and J called. A share of clones is missing; checked studies link under half to unresolved V genes, and the rest is unexplained. Counted in this sample were about 29,000 clones; about 96% of them appeared once. Around 0.2% of the sample lies in the top ten. Before genomic DNA extraction, conventional CD4+ T cells were purified from blood as CD25-low CD127-high cells. The same sample was also studied in work on regulatory T cells. That second report states: In the multiplex PCR, 52 forward TRBV primers and 13 reverse TRBJ primers were used, and assay-based and computational corrections were applied for amplification bias.

The specimen was CD25- CD4+ T cells sorted from blood. These receptors were obtained from a human donor in good health.

This clone appeared once. This sequence joins TRBV9 and TRBJ1-6; 7 bases match TRBD1. Germline lookup yields CDR1 SGDLS and CDR2 YYNGEE. Germline trimming cut 0 bases from V and 5 bases from J; bases unmatched to any gene: 5. This CDR3 has 16 amino acids. The DNA for the CDR3 is TGTGCCAGCAGCGTAGGAGTGACAGGGCATAATTCACCCCTCCACTTT. The encoded protein is CASSVGVTGHNSPLHF.

This chain links TRBV9 with TRBJ1-2, with D possibly TRBD1 on 5 matching bases. This CDR3 has 15 amino acids. CDR1 SGDLS and CDR2 YYNGEE come from the germline V gene. V shed 0 bases and J shed 6 bases, with 15 bases lying between them. The CDR3 sequence is CASSVGDGTVNGYTF. CDR3 nucleotide sequence: TGTGCCAGCAGCGTAGGGGACGGGACTGTGAATGGCTACACCTTC.

The rearrangement uses TRBV6-1 and TRBJ2-1; 8 nucleotides line up with TRBD2. The CDR3 has 18 residues. Per the germline V gene, CDR1 is MNHNS and CDR2 is SASEGT. The V and J ends lost 2 bases and 8 bases, in that order; junction bases with no gene match: 17. The DNA for the CDR3 is TGTGCCAGCAGTGAAAGAATTGGGTGGAAGCGGGGGTGGCATGAGCAGTTCTTC. This translates into CASSERIGWKRGWHEQFF.

The CDR3 nucleotides are TGTGCCAGCAGCTCCACGACAGGACCCTCTGGAAACACCATATATTTT. Translating gives CASSSTTGPSGNTIYF. The gene calls are TRBV7-2 and TRBJ1-3; weak D call: TRBD1 (6 bases). The germline V and J ends were trimmed by 4 bases and 0 bases, with 13 bases remaining between them. Germline assignment: CDR1 SGHTA and CDR2 FQGNSA. This CDR3 has 16 residues.

In this sample, this clone turned up a few times. This chain joins TRBV6-1 and TRBJ1-3; D unclear. CDR1 and CDR2 (germline): MNHNS, SASEGT. The CDR3 length is 13 residues. V lost 0 bases and J lost 4, with 4 bases in between. The CDR3, as DNA: TGTGCCAGCAGTGAAGCGCTAGGAAACACCATATATTTT. It codes for CASSEALGNTIYF.

The chain combines TRBV5-1 with TRBJ1-5; TRBD1 aligns across 10 bases. The CDR3 extends over 13 amino acids. CDR1 SGHRS and CDR2 YFSETQ come from the germline V gene. V was clipped by 4 bases and J by 6 bases; unmatched bases: 1. CDR3 amino acids: CASSGDRGQPQHF. The DNA for the CDR3 is TGCGCCAGCAGCGGGGACAGGGGTCAGCCCCAGCATTTT. The full variable domain, rest sourced from reference TRBV5-1 and TRBJ1-5, is KAGVTQTPRYLIKTRGQQVTLSCSPISGHRSVSWYQQTPGQGLQFLFEYFSETQRNKGNFPGRFSGRQFSNSRSEMNVSTLELGDSALYLCASSGDRGQPQHFGDGTRLSIL.

The chain employs TRBV6-1 and TRBJ1-2; the D gene is possibly TRBD1 (5 bases). V was trimmed by 4 bases and J by 1 base, leaving 10 bases between them. Germline CDR1 is MNHNS and CDR2 is SASEGT. The CDR3 has 14 residues. CDR3: CASSAPGDNYGYTF. Here the CDR3 DNA reads TGTGCCAGCAGTGCCCCGGGGGATAACTATGGCTACACCTTC.

The rearrangement joins TRBV7-8 to TRBJ2-7; 8 nucleotides match TRBD1. The CDR3 consists of 15 residues. Germline V gene data show CDR1 as SGHVS and CDR2 as FQNEAQ. V trimming: 5 bases; J trimming: 4 bases; junction bases outside the gene matches: 10. The DNA for the CDR3 is TGTGCCAGCAGCACACGGGACAGGCGTACTTACGAGCAGTACTTC. Protein: CASSTRDRRTYEQYF.

The chain joins TRBV5-4 to TRBJ1-3; 9 bases are shared with TRBD1. The CDR3 sequence is 14 residues long. Trimming took 4 bases from V and 7 from J; bases not matched to a gene: 6. The V gene's germline CDR1 is SGHNT and CDR2 YYREEE (reference sequence). The CDR3 here is CASSRDRAGNTIYF. DNA of the CDR3: TGTGCCAGCAGCCGGGACAGGGCCGGGAACACCATATATTTT. The full variable domain, rest sourced from reference TRBV5-4 and TRBJ1-3, is ETGVTQSPTHLIKTRGQQVTLRCSSQSGHNTVSWYQQALGQGPQFIFQYYREEENGRGNFPPRFSGLQFPNYSSELNVNALELDDSALYLCASSRDRAGNTIYFGEGSWLTVV.

The chain links TRBV30 to TRBJ2-1, with D perhaps TRBD2 (7 bases). The germline V gene encodes CDR1 GTSNPN and CDR2 SVGIG (reference sequence). CDR3 length equals 16 residues. V dropped 2 bases and J dropped 8 bases, with 22 bases sitting between them. CDR3 sequence reads: CAWSFRTSRGVHEQFF. Written as DNA, the CDR3 is TGTGCCTGGAGTTTTCGGACTAGTAGGGGGGTACATGAGCAGTTCTTC.

The gene calls are TRBV9 and TRBJ1-4; D uncertain. V lost 4 bases to trimming and J lost 4 bases, with 23 bases between them. The length of the CDR3 is 18 residues. Germline values: CDR1 SGDLS, CDR2 YYNGEE. CDR3 nucleotides: TGTGCCAGCAGCCCCGTGGGCGGAGCCTTCGACTATAATGAAAAACTGTTTTTT. Protein sequence: CASSPVGGAFDYNEKLFF.

This clone was seen once. The chain is built from TRBV7-3 and TRBJ2-7, with D tentatively TRBD1 (8 bases). Germline values: CDR1 SGHTA, CDR2 FQGTGA. CDR3 length equals 15 residues. Trimming removed 3 bases at V and 3 bases at J, with 15 bases between. The CDR3 nucleotides are TGTGCCAGCAGCTTGAGCGGGACAGGTATCTACGAGCAGTACTTC. Its translation: CASSLSGTGIYEQYF.

The gene calls are TRBV27 and TRBJ2-3, with D unresolved. This CDR3 comprises 16 residues. Germline V CDR1 and CDR2: MNHEY, SMNVEV (reference sequence). Between the trimmed V and J ends, which lost 4 bases and 0 bases, there was a span of 14 bases. The CDR3 region has the DNA TGTGCCAGCAGTTCTATTGCGGCCACTAGCACAGATACGCAGTATTTT. Its protein is CASSSIAATSTDTQYF.

The chain joins TRBV7-9 to TRBJ2-3; TRBD2 aligns across 10 bases. The CDR3 consists of 17 residues. The germline V gene has CDR1 SEHNR and CDR2 FQNEAQ (reference sequence). V shed 6 bases, J shed 7 bases, and the junction held 16 bases outside the gene matches. The CDR3: CASSTPVTSGAAYTQYF. As DNA, the CDR3 is TGTGCCAGCAGTACCCCGGTTACTAGCGGGGCCGCGTATACGCAGTATTTT.

J is TRBJ2-5 and V is TRBV7-2; 10 nucleotides match TRBD2. From germline, CDR1 is SGHTA and CDR2 FQGNSA. CDR3 length equals 16 residues. J gave up 3 bases and V 4 bases, and 8 bases lay outside the gene matches. This CDR3 reads CASSSRLAGLKETQYF. For the CDR3, the DNA is TGTGCCAGCAGCTCAAGACTAGCGGGTCTGAAAGAGACCCAGTACTTC.

The rearrangement joins TRBV30 to TRBJ1-5, with 7 bases lining up with TRBD1. Germline V lookup: CDR1 GTSNPN, CDR2 SVGIG (reference sequence). V lost 5 bases, J lost 0 bases, and 4 bases stayed unmatched. The CDR3 covers 14 residues. The CDR3 reads CAWGTVNSNQPQHF. The CDR3 DNA is TGTGCCTGGGGGACAGTCAATAGCAATCAGCCCCAGCATTTT.

This rearrangement joins TRBV7-3 to TRBJ1-2; D remains unclear. The CDR3 is 15 amino acids. CDR1 SGHTA and CDR2 FQGTGA come from the germline V gene. Trimming pared 5 bases from V and 4 bases from J, leaving 17 bases between. The CDR3 region is CASSPDGGLGYGYTF. DNA of the CDR3: TGTGCCAGCAGCCCCGACGGCGGCCTTGGCTATGGCTACACCTTC.

This chain joins TRBV18 and TRBJ1-5, with TRBD1 identical over 7 bases. V lost 1 base, J lost 4 bases, and 4 bases stayed unmatched. The germline CDR1 and CDR2 sequences are KGHSH and LQKENI. The CDR3 has 15 amino acids. In DNA form, the CDR3 reads TGTGCCAGCTCACCACAGGGGGCAGAAAATCAGCCCCAGCATTTT. This encodes CASSPQGAENQPQHF.